These 22 T cell receptor beta chains were all obtained from the same sample, sequenced in a study of cytomegalovirus exposure and HLA in healthy donors. Primers included in the PCR were 60 Vbeta and 13 Jbeta primers. Profiled with immunoSEQ multiplex PCR; TCRdb holds only in-frame clones, not every one. The sample has approximately 110,000 clones. The sample comprised PBMCs. The receptors come from a man aged 50 to 59 in good health and CMV-seronegative.

The genes are TRBV5-4 and TRBJ2-3; TRBD1 agrees at 9 bases. The CDR3 loop spans 16 amino acids. Unmatched junction bases numbered 8, after V lost 3 bases and J lost 3 bases. Germline CDR1 reads SGHNT; CDR2 reads YYREEE (reference sequence). CDR3 sequence: CASSSPGTGQTDTQYF. The CDR3 DNA reads as TGTGCCAGCAGCTCTCCCGGGACAGGGCAAACAGATACGCAGTATTTT.

The V call is TRBV18, the J call TRBJ2-7; D is possibly TRBD1 (5 bases). The CDR3 sequence is 14 residues long. V dropped 2 bases and J dropped 3 bases, with 11 bases sitting between them. Germline loops: CDR1 KGHSH, CDR2 LQKENI. The CDR3 region is CASSPGHNVYEQYF. The CDR3 DNA is TGTGCCAGCTCACCAGGACATAATGTCTACGAGCAGTACTTC.

V and J are TRBV4-1 and TRBJ2-7; 10 bases map to TRBD2. Germline trimming cut 1 base from V and 1 base from J; bases unmatched to any gene: 7. This CDR3 is built from 17 residues. CDR1 MGHRA and CDR2 YSYEKL come from the germline V gene. Here the CDR3 DNA reads TGCGCCAGCAGCCAAGGCCGGCTAGCGGGAGTGTCCTACGAGCAGTACTTC. This gives the protein CASSQGRLAGVSYEQYF.

The CDR3 sequence is CASHSSSYNEQFF. The CDR3 bases are TGTGCCAGCCACTCTAGCTCCTACAATGAGCAGTTCTTC. The chain joins TRBV9 to TRBJ2-1; D uncertain. The CDR3 runs to 13 residues. The germline CDR1 and CDR2 sequences are SGDLS and YYNGEE. The V end lost 7 bases, the J end lost 0 bases, and 8 bases lay between the germline ends.

The chain has TRBV5-5 and TRBJ2-7; a possible D gene is TRBD1 (5 bases). The length of the CDR3 is 14 residues. Germline CDR1 SGHKS, CDR2 YYEKEE (reference sequence). V gave up 2 bases and J gave up 2 bases, with 11 bases separating them. The CDR3 DNA reads as TGTGCCAGCAGCTTCCGTCAGGGTACCTACGAGCAGTACTTC. As protein: CASSFRQGTYEQYF.

The rearrangement uses TRBV7-2 and TRBJ1-2, with 7 bases fitting TRBD1. The CDR3 spans 17 residues. The V and J ends lost 4 bases and 7 bases, in that order; junction bases with no gene match: 18. The V gene's germline CDR1 is SGHTA and CDR2 FQGNSA. This CDR3 is CASSSDRAIYKGSGYTF. The CDR3 coding sequence is TGTGCCAGCAGCTCCGACAGGGCCATATATAAGGGAAGTGGCTACACCTTC.

The J gene is TRBJ2-7, the V gene TRBV9, with TRBD2 as a possible D gene (5 bases). CDR3 length equals 13 residues. Germline V gene data show CDR1 as SGDLS and CDR2 as YYNGEE. Trimming cost V 1 base and J 6 bases, with 11 bases left between them. The CDR3 is CASSVTSRGEQYF. The CDR3 DNA reads TGTGCCAGCAGCGTAACTAGTCGGGGCGAGCAGTACTTC.

The chain couples TRBV7-9 to TRBJ2-7; 7 bases agree with TRBD1. This CDR3 is 14 amino acids long. V shed 3 bases, J shed 3 bases, and the junction held 5 bases outside the gene matches. The germline CDR1 and CDR2 sequences are SEHNR and FQNEAQ (reference sequence). The CDR3 DNA reads as TGTGCCAGCAGCTTGACAGGGAGATTCTACGAGCAGTACTTC. Its translation is CASSLTGRFYEQYF.

V and J are TRBV4-1 and TRBJ1-1; 7 bases match TRBD1. Germline-derived CDR1 and CDR2 are MGHRA and YSYEKL. There are 15 residues in the CDR3. The J segment lost 6 bases and the V segment lost 0 bases, leaving 7 bases of the junction unmatched. The CDR3 sequence is CASSQDPGGYSEAFF. CDR3 bases: TGCGCCAGCAGCCAAGATCCAGGGGGATATTCTGAAGCTTTCTTT.

The rearrangement uses TRBV5-6 and TRBJ1-1; D may be TRBD1 (6 bases). Germline lookup yields CDR1 SGHDT and CDR2 YYEEEE. This CDR3 is built from 13 residues. V was cut by 0 bases and J by 6 bases, with 9 bases left in between. The CDR3 nucleotides are TGTGCCAGCAGCTTGGACAGGGTAGCTGAAGCTTTCTTT. Translated, it gives CASSLDRVAEAFF.

The CDR3 sequence is CASSFPLGAANTGELFF. The CDR3 coding sequence is TGTGCCAGCAGCTTTCCCCTCGGAGCAGCGAACACCGGGGAGCTGTTTTTT. The V gene is TRBV11-3, the J gene TRBJ2-2; D call uncertain. Germline-derived CDR1 and CDR2 are SGHNT and YENEEA. V was shortened by 3 bases and J by 0 bases, with 14 bases between the two germline ends. The CDR3 is 17 residues long. The full variable domain, in which reference TRBV11-3 and TRBJ2-2 provide the parts outside the CDR3, is EAGVVQSPRYKIIEKKQPVAFWCNPISGHNTLYWYLQNLGQGPELLIRYENEEAVDDSQLPKDRFSAERLKGVDSTLKIQPAELGDSAVYLCASSFPLGAANTGELFFGEGSRLTVL.

J is TRBJ2-1 and V is TRBV10-1; possible D gene TRBD1, 6 bases. The CDR3 extends over 14 amino acids. Trimming removed 3 bases at V and 8 bases at J, with 14 bases between. Germline-derived CDR1 and CDR2 are WNHNN and SYGVQD (reference sequence). The CDR3 DNA reads TGCGCCAGCAGTGAAGTTGGTTGGGGGCATGAGCAGTTCTTC. Translated: CASSEVGWGHEQFF.

J is TRBJ2-7 and V is TRBV5-4, with D perhaps TRBD2 (7 bases). The V gene's germline CDR1 is SGHNT and CDR2 YYREEE (reference sequence). V was trimmed by 2 bases and J by 7 bases, leaving 16 bases between them. The CDR3 covers 14 residues. CDR3 region: CASSFSRGAGEQYF. The CDR3 DNA follows: TGTGCCAGCAGCTTTTCTCGGGGGGCGGGTGAGCAGTACTTC.

The chain recombines TRBV27 with TRBJ2-1; the D is unclear. Germline CDR1 is MNHEY and CDR2 is SMNVEV (reference sequence). V lost 6 bases, J lost 2 bases, and 11 bases lay in between. The CDR3 spans 14 residues. The chain's CDR3 is CASRSPRPYNEQFF. The CDR3 DNA reads TGTGCCAGCAGATCCCCTAGACCCTACAATGAGCAGTTCTTC.

This chain connects TRBV6-1 to TRBJ1-5; 9 nucleotides match TRBD1. The CDR3 length is 14 residues. Germline assignment: CDR1 MNHNS and CDR2 SASEGT. The junction had 3 bases not matched to a gene; V was cut back by 6 bases and J by 3 bases. CDR3 DNA: TGTGCCAGCAGAGGGACAGGGAACAATCAGCCCCAGCATTTT. This gives the protein CASRGTGNNQPQHF.

The chain carries TRBV5-6 and TRBJ2-7; D may be TRBD2 (6 bases). The germline V gene has CDR1 SGHDT and CDR2 YYEEEE. This CDR3 is 15 amino acids long. V lost 1 base and J lost 2, with 13 bases in between. Here the CDR3 reads CASSLYGRDTYEQYF. As DNA, the CDR3 is TGTGCCAGCAGCTTGTACGGGCGGGATACCTACGAGCAGTACTTC.

A word on this clone: The junction and the germline gene differ at one end; a read error may be behind it. Other DNA sequences of this sample code for an identical CDR3. V is TRBV9 and J is TRBJ1-1; D uncertain. The CDR3 loop spans 15 amino acids. Germline V CDR1 and CDR2: SGDLS, YYNGEE. The CDR3 nucleotides read TGTGCTAGCAGCGTAGTGGACGGAGGTTTGGCTGAAGCTTTCTTT. Translation gives CASSVVDGGLAEAFF.

The chain recombines TRBV5-5 with TRBJ1-4; D is possibly TRBD1 (5 bases). The CDR3 consists of 15 residues. Germline values: CDR1 SGHKS, CDR2 YYEKEE (reference sequence). V was pared by 3 bases and J by 0 bases, with 9 bases between. The CDR3 nucleotides are TGTGCCAGCAGCTCACAGGTTGCAACTAATGAAAAACTGTTTTTT. This gives the protein CASSSQVATNEKLFF. Looking up the rest from reference TRBV5-5 and TRBJ1-4 gives the full variable domain: DAGVTQSPTHLIKTRGQQVTLRCSPISGHKSVSWYQQVLGQGPQFIFQYYEKEERGRGNFPDRFSARQFPNYSSELNVNALLLGDSALYLCASSSQVATNEKLFFGSGTQLSVL.

V usage is TRBV28 and J usage is TRBJ1-5, with D perhaps matching TRBD1 (5 bases). CDR3 length: 14 residues. In germline, CDR1 is MDHEN, CDR2 SYDVKM. V was pared by 3 bases and J by 2 bases, with 8 bases between. This CDR3 reads CASSFRGGNQPQHF. The CDR3 DNA reads as TGTGCCAGCAGTTTTAGGGGTGGCAATCAGCCCCAGCATTTT.

The V and J genes are TRBV19 and TRBJ1-3, with 8 nucleotides matching TRBD1. V was clipped by 3 bases and J by 8 bases; unmatched bases: 9. The CDR3 totals 15 residues. Germline V lookup: CDR1 LNHDA, CDR2 SQIVND (reference sequence). The CDR3: CASSMGQAIRDTIYF. Written as DNA, the CDR3 is TGTGCCAGTAGTATGGGACAGGCAATAAGGGACACCATATATTTT.

The rearrangement uses TRBV4-1 and TRBJ2-1; 9 bases agree with TRBD2. V was clipped by 1 base and J by 8 bases; unmatched bases: 6. This CDR3 is built from 15 residues. In germline, CDR1 is MGHRA, CDR2 YSYEKL. Here the CDR3 reads CASSQAGGRAYEQFF. The CDR3 DNA is TGCGCCAGCAGCCAAGCTGGCGGGAGGGCGTATGAGCAGTTCTTC.

The chain couples TRBV5-6 to TRBJ2-2; D unclear. Trimming cost V 3 bases and J 6 bases, with 9 bases left between them. CDR3 length: 13 residues. CDR1 SGHDT and CDR2 YYEEEE come from the germline V gene. The CDR3 sequence is CASSWAWAGELFF. Here the CDR3 DNA reads TGTGCCAGCAGCTGGGCGTGGGCCGGGGAGCTGTTTTTT.